These 16 T cell receptor beta chains originate from one sample sequenced in a study of identical twins. TCRdb re-called the 5' RACE reads with MiXCR, one entry per CDR3 protein. The table lists 400,000 or so distinct CDR3 sequences, approximately 8.8% of them singletons. The sample comprised naive T cells sorted from blood. Receptors originate from a woman between 45 and 65 years old in good health.

This clonotype was detected only a few times. This chain uses TRBV14 with TRBJ2-3; no definite D call. The length of the CDR3 is 13 residues. CDR1 and CDR2 from the germline V gene are SGHDN and FVKESK. V lost 0 bases and J lost 6, with 7 bases in between. CDR3 region: CASSQDSWDTQYF. For the CDR3, the DNA is TGTGCCAGCAGCCAAGATAGTTGGGATACGCAGTATTTT. Looking up the rest from reference TRBV14 and TRBJ2-3 gives the full variable domain: EAGVTQFPSHSVIEKGQTVTLRCDPISGHDNLYWYRRVMGKEIKFLLHFVKESKQDESGMPNNRFLAERTGGTYSTLKVQPAELEDSGVYFCASSQDSWDTQYFGPGTRLTVL.

This clonotype was recorded at least ten times. The J gene is TRBJ2-1, the V gene TRBV20-1; D ambiguous. Trimming removed 3 bases at V and 8 bases at J, with 11 bases between. Germline CDR1 is DFQATT and CDR2 is SNEGSKA (reference sequence). The CDR3 sequence is 12 residues long. The DNA of the CDR3 is TGCAGTGCTAGTAAGGTTGGGGATGAGCAGTTCTTC. This encodes CSASKVGDEQFF.

V is TRBV5-1 and J is TRBJ1-2; possibly TRBD1 for D (6 bases). Germline CDR1 reads SGHRS; CDR2 reads YFSETQ. CDR3 size: 15 residues. Trimming removed 2 bases at V and 0 bases at J, with 11 bases between. The CDR3 sequence: CASSFNGQTNYGYTF. The CDR3 DNA reads as TGCGCCAGCAGCTTCAACGGACAGACTAACTATGGCTACACCTTC.

This chain links TRBV5-1 with TRBJ1-1, with a tentative D call TRBD1 (6 bases). Germline V gives CDR1 SGHRS, CDR2 YFSETQ. V was pared by 4 bases and J by 4 bases, with 11 bases between. CDR3 size: 13 residues. The CDR3 DNA follows: TGCGCCAGCAGCCAGTTGGGGGCCACTGAAGCTTTCTTT. Translating it yields CASSQLGATEAFF.

The chain carries TRBV20-1 and TRBJ2-1, with 14 bases identical to TRBD2. V lost 6 bases and J lost 6; bases outside the gene matches: 22. The germline gives CDR1 DFQATT, CDR2 SNEGSKA (reference sequence). CDR3 size: 20 residues. CDR3 residues: CSARPMRTSGRITLINEQFF. CDR3 nucleotides: TGCAGTGCCCGTCCGATGAGGACTAGCGGGAGGATCACCCTTATCAATGAGCAGTTCTTC.

This clonotype was seen a handful of times. This chain joins TRBV25-1 and TRBJ1-4; 8 bases agree with TRBD1. CDR3 length: 15 residues. Germline trimming cut 2 bases from V and 8 bases from J; bases unmatched to any gene: 7. CDR1 MGHDK and CDR2 SYGVNS come from the germline V gene. CDR3 amino acids: CASSEGWDRREKLFF. The DNA of the CDR3 is TGTGCCAGCAGTGAAGGGTGGGACAGGCGGGAAAAACTGTTTTTT.

This clonotype showed up just a few times. This sequence joins TRBV6-6 and TRBJ2-7; 10 positions agree with TRBD2. CDR1 is MNHNY, CDR2 SVGAGI, per germline (reference sequence). V lost 2 bases to trimming and J lost 2 bases; unmatched junction nucleotides: 18. The CDR3 consists of 20 residues. The CDR3 loop is CASSYTYRGSTSGKTYEQYV. DNA for the CDR3: TGTGCCAGCAGTTACACTTACCGGGGCTCCACTAGCGGGAAAACCTACGAGCAGTACGTC.

This clonotype was detected ten times or more. J is TRBJ2-1 and V is TRBV29-1, with a weak D call TRBD1 (6 bases). This CDR3 has 13 residues. Germline V gene sequence: CDR1 SQVTM, CDR2 ANQGSEA. V lost 7 bases and J lost 7, with 17 bases in between. The CDR3 region has the DNA TGCAGCGATACGGGTGGGACAAAAAATGAGCAGTTCTTC. Protein sequence: CSDTGGTKNEQFF.

The chain carries TRBV5-1 and TRBJ2-1, with D possibly TRBD2 on 6 matching bases. The CDR3 runs to 19 residues. Germline assignment: CDR1 SGHRS and CDR2 YFSETQ. V shed 8 bases and J shed 0 bases, with 27 bases lying between them. CDR3 DNA sequence: TGCGCCAGGCCTCCTCCGGGACTCCGAAAAAGGAGCTCCTACAATGAGCAGTTCTTC. This codes for CARPPPGLRKRSSYNEQFF.

Notes on this clonotype: A read error may produce the germline difference seen at one junction end. The rearrangement links TRBV11-2 to TRBJ2-1, with D possibly TRBD1 on 5 matching bases. The CDR3 consists of 12 residues. Per germline, CDR1 SGHAT and CDR2 FQNNGV. The CDR3 DNA sequence: TGTGCCAGCAGCGGTCCAACAGGTTTAACGGTCTTC. This encodes CASSGPTGLTVF.

The V and J genes are TRBV30 and TRBJ2-3; D is undetermined. Trimming stripped 0 bases from V and 0 bases from J, with 7 bases between. The germline V gene has CDR1 GTSNPN and CDR2 SVGIG (reference sequence). The CDR3 totals 14 residues. The DNA of the CDR3 is TGTGCCTGGAGTGTGTCCCCCAGCACAGATACGCAGTATTTT. Its protein product is CAWSVSPSTDTQYF.

The V and J genes are TRBV3-1 and TRBJ2-1, with 13 bases fitting TRBD2. The CDR3 extends over 18 amino acids. Germline CDR1 is LGHDT and CDR2 is YNNKEL (reference sequence). Losses at the gene ends were 2 bases for V and 7 bases for J; bases not matched to a gene: 11. The CDR3 bases are TGTGCCAGCAGCCAATTACTAGCGGGAGGGCCCTCTAGGAATGAGCAGTTCTTC. It encodes CASSQLLAGGPSRNEQFF.

The sample holds a few counts of this clonotype. This chain joins TRBV7-9 and TRBJ2-1; a weak D match, TRBD1 (10 bases). CDR1 and CDR2 from the germline V gene are SEHNR and FQNEAQ (reference sequence). The CDR3 has 20 amino acids. V lost 3 bases and J 8 bases, leaving 32 bases between the germline ends. The CDR3 sequence is CASSFGRQGAKSGRPDEQFF. CDR3 nucleotides: TGTGCCAGCAGCTTCGGAAGACAGGGGGCGAAAAGCGGGAGGCCCGATGAGCAGTTCTTC.

The V and J genes are TRBV2 and TRBJ1-1; D is perhaps TRBD1 (5 bases). The V end lost 6 bases, the J end lost 0 bases, and 23 bases lay between the germline ends. Germline-derived CDR1 and CDR2 are SNHLY and FYNNEI. The CDR3 has 18 amino acids. The CDR3 sequence: CASSAPRGAEFMNTEAFF. In DNA, the CDR3 is TGTGCCAGCAGCGCGCCAAGAGGGGCTGAGTTCATGAACACTGAAGCTTTCTTT.

This clonotype turned up a few times. The chain has TRBV20-1 and TRBJ2-7; the D gene is possibly TRBD1 (6 bases). CDR3 length: 12 amino acids. Germline values: CDR1 DFQATT, CDR2 SNEGSKA (reference sequence). The V gene lost 6 bases and the J gene lost 5 bases, with 14 bases spanning the gap. CDR3 coding DNA: TGCAGTGCCGAGGTTGGGACAAACGAGCAGTACTTC. This encodes CSAEVGTNEQYF.

DNA for the CDR3: TGTGCCAGCAGTTTATCGATCGGCTACGAGCAGTACGTC. Translation: CASSLSIGYEQYV. This rearrangement joins TRBV27 to TRBJ2-7; no definite D call. The V and J ends lost 0 bases and 3 bases respectively, with 6 bases between them. CDR1 and CDR2 (germline): MNHEY, SMNVEV (reference sequence). The CDR3 loop spans 13 amino acids.